The clone carrying this T cell receptor (beta chain) occurred a few times. As yet, its antigen is unknown. This record belongs to a study of vaccination and CD4 T cells after COVID-19. The overall study: Post-COVID draws came a median around 100 days after diagnosis (range 35 to 161).

Sequencing of cultured CD4+ T cell DNA used the Oncomine TCR Beta short-read assay. Each CDR3 protein is one row after TCRdb ran MiXCR on the PCR reads. The table has about 26,000 distinct CDR3 sequences, 40% to 50% seen once. Specified treatment: roughly 11-day PBMC culture with coronavirus spike peptide pools or control peptides (ViraFEST assay). Study observations and caveats: It was observed that, in convalescent patients, a median approximately 86% of reactive clones arose only post-vaccination.

This receptor was identified in a human donor who had recovered from COVID-19. Sequences were obtained from CD4+ T cells from blood, cultured in vitro.

CDR3 nucleotide sequence: TGTGCCAGCAGCCGCATCGGACTAGCGGGAGGGCCAAGCACAGATACGCAGTATTTT. Translation gives CASSRIGLAGGPSTDTQYF. The V and J genes are TRBV28 and TRBJ2-3, with 15 positions matching TRBD2. The CDR3 length is 19 residues. From germline, CDR1 is MDHEN and CDR2 SYDVKM. Trimming cost V 6 bases and J 0 bases; bases outside gene matches: 10.